These 29 T cell receptor beta chains were all obtained from the same sample, sequenced in a study of blood T cell repertoires in COVID-19. Profiling relied on immunoSEQ multiplex PCR, and the TCRdb table lists in-frame clones only, not all of them. The sample includes about 380,000 clones, 81% of them seen just once. The material sequenced was peripheral blood. Receptors originate from a human donor with acute or convalescent COVID-19. The donor label of this sample is uncertain.

The CDR3 loop is CASSPRVADTEAFF. The CDR3 DNA reads TGTGCCAGCTCACCGAGGGTTGCGGACACTGAAGCTTTCTTT. This chain links TRBV18 with TRBJ1-1, with no clear D. From germline, CDR1 is KGHSH and CDR2 LQKENI. The CDR3 has 14 amino acids. Between the trimmed V and J ends, which lost 3 bases and 3 bases, there was a span of 11 bases. The whole variable domain, remainder taken from reference TRBV18 and TRBJ1-1, is NAGVMQNPRHLVRRRGQEARLRCSPMKGHSHVYWYRQLPEEGLKFMVYLQKENIIDESGMPKERFSAEFPKEGPSILRIQQVVRGDSAAYFCASSPRVADTEAFFGQGTRLTVV.

V is TRBV7-6 and J is TRBJ2-7, with 10 bases matching TRBD1. The CDR3 runs 15 residues. Trimming removed 1 base from V and 2 bases from J; junction bases left unmatched: 2. Looked up from germline, CDR1 is SGHVS and CDR2 is FNYEAQ. CDR3 loop: CASSLDGTGAYEQYF. CDR3 coding DNA: TGTGCCAGCAGCTTAGACGGGACAGGGGCCTACGAGCAGTACTTC.

The chain has TRBV14 and TRBJ2-1; a possible D gene is TRBD2 (5 bases). The length of the CDR3 is 15 residues. Germline CDR1 and CDR2: SGHDN and FVKESK. The V end lost 2 bases, the J end lost 6 bases, and 14 bases lay between the germline ends. The CDR3 DNA reads TGTGCCAGCAGCCAAAATGTCCTAGCCCGCAATGAGCAGTTCTTC. Protein: CASSQNVLARNEQFF.

V and J are TRBV9 and TRBJ2-1, with D hard to call. The CDR3 is 15 residues long. Germline values: CDR1 SGDLS, CDR2 YYNGEE. V lost 4 bases and J 8 bases, leaving 19 bases between the germline ends. CDR3 coding DNA: TGTGCCAGCAGCTCCCTAGACCCCGAAATGGATGAGCAGTTCTTC. This encodes CASSSLDPEMDEQFF.

The chain links TRBV2 to TRBJ1-3; the D gene is possibly TRBD1 (5 bases). The CDR3 consists of 15 residues. Germline CDR1 is SNHLY and CDR2 is FYNNEI. V lost 7 bases, J lost 5 bases, and 18 bases lay in between. DNA of the CDR3: TGTGCCAGCACCAGGGAAGAAGGCGCCCGAAACACCATATATTTT. Encoded protein: CASTREEGARNTIYF.

V and J are TRBV6-1 and TRBJ1-1; D is possibly TRBD1 (5 bases). Germline V gene sequence: CDR1 MNHNS, CDR2 SASEGT. V was cut by 6 bases and J by 2 bases, with 13 bases left in between. CDR3 length: 14 amino acids. CDR3 DNA: TGTGCCAGCAGGAAGACAGAAATTAACACTGAAGCTTTCTTT. Amino acid sequence: CASRKTEINTEAFF.

This clone was counted a single time. The J gene is TRBJ2-1, the V gene TRBV3-1 (or the pseudogene TRBV3-2); D gene unclear. Looked up from germline, CDR1 is LGHDT and CDR2 is YNNKEL (reference sequence). With 1 base removed from V and 9 bases from J, the gap between germline ends came to 7 bases. This CDR3 region has 12 residues. CDR3 residues: CASSQGSLEQFF. The CDR3 region has the DNA TGTGCCAGCAGCCAAGGAAGCCTTGAGCAGTTCTTC.

A remark on this clone: The junction and the germline gene differ at one end; a read error may be behind it. The chain links TRBV6-5 to TRBJ2-7; 7 nucleotides match TRBD2. Germline V CDR1 and CDR2: MNHEY, SVGAGI. The CDR3 runs 15 residues. In DNA, the CDR3 is TGTGCCAGCAGTTACGGGTCGACTAGCTCCCACGAGCAGTACTTC. This gives the protein CASSYGSTSSHEQYF.

The chain carries TRBV29-1 and TRBJ1-2; 7 nucleotides align to TRBD1. Germline CDR1 and CDR2: SQVTM and ANQGSEA. The CDR3 is 12 amino acids. With V trimmed by 5 bases and J by 6 bases, 6 bases remained unmatched. CDR3 DNA sequence: TGCAGCGTTTTAAGGGGGCGCGATGGCTACACCTTC. Amino acids: CSVLRGRDGYTF. The whole variable domain, filled in from reference TRBV29-1 and TRBJ1-2, reads SAVISQKPSRDICQRGTSLTIQCQVDSQVTMMFWYRQQPGQSLTLIATANQGSEATYESGFVIDKFPISRPNLTFSTLTVSNMSPEDSSIYLCSVLRGRDGYTFGSGTRLTVV.

This clone was picked up a small number of times. This chain connects TRBV7-9 to TRBJ2-5; 10 bases are shared with TRBD1. Looked up from germline, CDR1 is SEHNR and CDR2 is FQNEAQ (reference sequence). The trim removed 5 bases at V and 3 bases at J, leaving 9 bases unmatched. This CDR3 contains 16 residues. CDR3 residues: CASSTIRTGGKETQYF. Here the CDR3 DNA reads TGTGCCAGCAGCACCATTCGGACAGGGGGAAAAGAGACCCAGTACTTC.

This clone was detected a few times. The CDR3 reads CASSSDRRSGANVLTF. The CDR3 bases are TGCGCCAGCAGTTCTGACAGGCGCTCTGGGGCCAACGTCCTGACTTTC. The chain combines TRBV5-1 with TRBJ2-6; possible D gene TRBD1, 6 bases. CDR1 SGHRS and CDR2 YFSETQ come from the germline V gene. The CDR3 totals 16 residues. Trimming shortened V by 5 bases and J by 0 bases, and 12 bases separated the two germline ends.

J is TRBJ2-5 and V is TRBV10-2, with a tentative D call TRBD2 (6 bases). The CDR3 spans 14 residues. With 2 bases removed from V and 7 bases from J, the gap between germline ends came to 14 bases. Germline V gene sequence: CDR1 WSHSY, CDR2 SAAADI. The CDR3 loop reads CASSEAGMLATQYF. The CDR3 DNA follows: TGCGCCAGCAGTGAGGCGGGGATGTTAGCGACCCAGTACTTC.

J is TRBJ1-1 and V is TRBV15, with D unresolved. Trimming took 4 bases from V and 11 from J, leaving 23 bases between them. Germline values: CDR1 LNHNV, CDR2 YYDKDF (reference sequence). The CDR3 spans 15 residues. In nucleotides, the CDR3 is TGTGCCACCAGCACTTGGGAGAACAACCTCAAGAGGGCTTTCTTT. Its translation is CATSTWENNLKRAFF.

This clone was observed once. This chain uses TRBV6-5 with TRBJ1-2; D is uncertain. Trimming removed 1 base at V and 1 base at J, with 7 bases between. Germline values: CDR1 MNHEY, CDR2 SVGAGI. CDR3 size: 14 residues. The CDR3 nucleotides are TGTGCCAGCAGTTACTACAGCCTTAACTATGGCTACACCTTC. Translated, it gives CASSYYSLNYGYTF.

A note on this clone: This sample also contains other DNA sequences that code for the same CDR3. The genes are TRBV4-2 and TRBJ2-5; D is possibly TRBD2 (6 bases). V lost 4 bases and J lost 2, with 8 bases in between. CDR3 length: 13 residues. CDR1 is LGHNA, CDR2 YNFKEQ, per germline. CDR3 in DNA: TGTGCCAGCAGCCCGGGAGTTCAAGAGACCCAGTACTTC. Its protein is CASSPGVQETQYF.

This clone came up many times. The J gene is TRBJ2-7, the V gene TRBV19; D is possibly TRBD1 (6 bases). The CDR3 covers 14 residues. V lost 5 bases, J lost 2 bases, and 13 bases lay in between. The germline CDR1 and CDR2 sequences are LNHDA and SQIVND (reference sequence). The CDR3 sequence is CASSPTDSTYEQYF. The CDR3 DNA follows: TGTGCCAGTAGTCCAACGGACAGTACCTACGAGCAGTACTTC.

This clone was seen more than once but under ten times. This chain connects TRBV7-9 to TRBJ1-4; D remains unclear. Germline V gene data show CDR1 as SEHNR and CDR2 as FQNEAQ (reference sequence). The CDR3 has 15 amino acids. Trimming removed 5 bases from V and 0 bases from J, with 10 bases in between. CDR3 region: CASSLLGATNEKLFF. CDR3 DNA: TGTGCCAGCAGCCTGCTGGGAGCAACTAATGAAAAACTGTTTTTT.

J is TRBJ2-2 and V is TRBV5-6; tentatively, D is TRBD2 (6 bases). CDR3 size: 13 residues. Trimming took off 0 bases at V and 6 bases at J, with 6 bases between the two ends. Germline V CDR1 and CDR2: SGHDT, YYEEEE. CDR3 loop: CASSLGGAGELFF. In DNA form, the CDR3 reads TGTGCCAGCAGCTTGGGGGGGGCCGGGGAGCTGTTTTTT.

The rearrangement links TRBV12-3 or TRBV12-4 to TRBJ1-1; 8 bases match TRBD1. This CDR3 region has 13 residues. Unmatched junction bases numbered 6, after V lost 2 bases and J lost 10 bases. CDR3 amino acids: CASSLQTTGAAFF. The CDR3 nucleotides read TGTGCCAGCAGTTTACAGACGACAGGGGCAGCTTTCTTT.

V usage is TRBV18 and J usage is TRBJ2-5; 8 positions agree with TRBD2. The CDR3 has 16 residues. The V gene's germline CDR1 is KGHSH and CDR2 LQKENI. The V segment lost 3 bases and the J segment 2 bases; nucleotides outside the gene matches: 8. The CDR3, as DNA: TGTGCCAGCTCACCCACGGGGGGGTACGGGCAAGAGACCCAGTACTTC. Translation gives CASSPTGGYGQETQYF.

This chain uses TRBV2 with TRBJ1-5, with 7 bases that match TRBD1. Trimming took 4 bases from V and 1 from J; bases not matched to a gene: 4. Germline CDR1 SNHLY, CDR2 FYNNEI. The CDR3 is 15 amino acids. CDR3 protein: CASSAGQYSNQPQHF. The CDR3 bases are TGTGCCAGCAGTGCGGGACAGTACAGCAATCAGCCCCAGCATTTT.

This chain links TRBV4-2 with TRBJ2-1; the match to TRBD2 covers 12 bases. The CDR3 is 17 amino acids. Germline V gives CDR1 LGHNA, CDR2 YNFKEQ. V shed 0 bases, J shed 9 bases, and the junction held 9 bases outside the gene matches. CDR3 protein: CASSQDPLAGGPGEQFF. In DNA form, the CDR3 reads TGTGCCAGCAGCCAAGATCCGCTAGCGGGAGGGCCGGGTGAGCAGTTCTTC.

The chain recombines TRBV7-8 with TRBJ2-7; TRBD2 is a possible D gene (6 bases). This CDR3 is built from 18 residues. V shed 1 base and J shed 4 bases, with 23 bases lying between them. The germline V gene encodes CDR1 SGHVS and CDR2 FQNEAQ. For the CDR3, the DNA is TGTGCCAGCAGCTTAGTACAGTCCGGGTCCCGGAGGGGTTACGAGCAGTACTTC. Protein: CASSLVQSGSRRGYEQYF.

This clone was seen only a few times. The chain uses TRBV7-8 and TRBJ1-1; D unresolved. Germline V gives CDR1 SGHVS, CDR2 FQNEAQ. The CDR3 totals 15 residues. The V gene lost 5 bases and the J gene lost 1 base, with 14 bases spanning the gap. In DNA form, the CDR3 reads TGTGCCAGCAGCCCCCCCCAGATTCGGAACACTGAAGCTTTCTTT. Translated: CASSPPQIRNTEAFF.

The chain is built from TRBV27 and TRBJ1-1; unclear D gene. V dropped 4 bases and J dropped 3 bases, with 18 bases sitting between them. The CDR3 covers 16 residues. Germline CDR1 and CDR2: MNHEY and SMNVEV (reference sequence). CDR3 amino acids: CASSSNKARVDTEAFF. The DNA of the CDR3 is TGTGCCAGCAGTTCAAATAAGGCACGGGTGGACACTGAAGCTTTCTTT.

Note on this clone: Other DNA sequences in this specimen translate into the identical CDR3. This chain uses TRBV14 with TRBJ1-1; D unclear. CDR1 SGHDN and CDR2 FVKESK come from the germline V gene. This CDR3 has 13 amino acids. V dropped 0 bases and J dropped 4 bases, with 6 bases sitting between them. The CDR3 sequence: CASSQDLRTEAFF. The CDR3 region has the DNA TGTGCCAGCAGCCAAGATCTCCGCACTGAAGCTTTCTTT.

This sequence joins TRBV11-2 and TRBJ1-4, with a possible D match to TRBD1 (5 bases). V shed 0 bases and J shed 8 bases, with 10 bases lying between them. The CDR3 extends over 14 amino acids. Germline-derived CDR1 and CDR2 are SGHAT and FQNNGV. The CDR3 protein is CASSLDQGGEKLFF. The CDR3 nucleotides are TGTGCCAGCAGCTTAGATCAGGGTGGGGAAAAACTGTTTTTT.

This clone showed up just once. The V and J genes are TRBV15 and TRBJ2-7, with 10 bases matching TRBD1. This CDR3 has 15 residues. V lost 3 bases to trimming and J lost 2 bases; unmatched junction nucleotides: 4. Germline loops: CDR1 LNHNV, CDR2 YYDKDF (reference sequence). The CDR3 DNA reads TGTGCCACCAGCAGGGACAGGGGGGGCACCTACGAGCAGTACTTC. It codes for CATSRDRGGTYEQYF. The entire variable domain, with the rest obtained from reference TRBV15 and TRBJ2-7, is as follows: DAMVIQNPRYQVTQFGKPVTLSCSQTLNHNVMYWYQQKSSQAPKLLFHYYDKDFNNEADTPDNFQSRRPNTSFCFLDIRSPGLGDTAMYLCATSRDRGGTYEQYFGPGTRLTVT.

This clone has only one observation. The chain has TRBV6-6 and TRBJ1-2; D remains unclear. V dropped 4 bases and J dropped 8 bases, with 11 bases sitting between them. CDR3 length: 12 residues. The V gene's germline CDR1 is MNHNY and CDR2 SVGAGI (reference sequence). The CDR3 sequence: CASSLEVEGYTF. The CDR3 DNA reads as TGTGCCAGCAGTTTAGAGGTGGAGGGCTACACCTTC.